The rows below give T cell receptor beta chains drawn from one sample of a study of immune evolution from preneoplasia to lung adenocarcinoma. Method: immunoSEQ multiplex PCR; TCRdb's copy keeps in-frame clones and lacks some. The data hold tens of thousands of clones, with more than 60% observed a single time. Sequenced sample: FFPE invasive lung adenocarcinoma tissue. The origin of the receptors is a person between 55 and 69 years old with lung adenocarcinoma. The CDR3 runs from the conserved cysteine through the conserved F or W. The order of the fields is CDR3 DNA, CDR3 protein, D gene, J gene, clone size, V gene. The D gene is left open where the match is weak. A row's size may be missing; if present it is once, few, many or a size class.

cdr3_nt: TGCAGCGTTGAAGATGCAAGGGACAGGGCAGCTTTCTTT
cdr3_aa: CSVEDARDRAAFF
d_call: TRBD1
j_call: TRBJ1-1
clone_size: .
v_call: TRBV29-1

cdr3_nt: TGCGCCAGTCGCCTAAGGGGCAGCTCCGAAGAGACCCAGTACTTC
cdr3_aa: CASRLRGSSEETQYF
d_call: .
j_call: TRBJ2-5
clone_size: medium-sized
v_call: TRBV5-1

cdr3_nt: TGCGCCAGCAGCCCGATGACAGGCTTCGGCTACACCTTC
cdr3_aa: CASSPMTGFGYTF
d_call: .
j_call: TRBJ1-2
clone_size: .
v_call: TRBV5-1

cdr3_nt: TGTGCCAGCAGGAGGGACGGGAACTATGGCTACACCTTC
cdr3_aa: CASRRDGNYGYTF
d_call: .
j_call: TRBJ1-2
clone_size: .
v_call: TRBV2

cdr3_nt: TGTGCCAGTCGGACAGGGGAGGACAAAAACATTCAGTACTTC
cdr3_aa: CASRTGEDKNIQYF
d_call: TRBD1
j_call: TRBJ2-4
clone_size: .
v_call: TRBV2

cdr3_nt: TGTGCCAGCAGACTAGGAGATACGCAGTATTTT
cdr3_aa: CASRLGDTQYF
d_call: .
j_call: TRBJ2-3
clone_size: .
v_call: TRBV6-1

cdr3_nt: TGTGCCAGTAAAGAGGGGTACAATCAGCCCCAGCATTTT
cdr3_aa: CASKEGYNQPQHF
d_call: .
j_call: TRBJ1-5
clone_size: once
v_call: TRBV2

cdr3_nt: TGTGCCAGCAGCCCGTACTTGAACACTGAAGCTTTCTTT
cdr3_aa: CASSPYLNTEAFF
d_call: .
j_call: TRBJ1-1
clone_size: .
v_call: TRBV7-2

cdr3_nt: TGTGCCAGCATTTGGGCGGGAGATGTTCCCGGGGAGCTGTTTTTT
cdr3_aa: CASIWAGDVPGELFF
d_call: TRBD2
j_call: TRBJ2-2
clone_size: .
v_call: TRBV6-1

cdr3_nt: TGCGCCAGCAGCTTGGATTGGAGTGGAGATACGCAGTATTTT
cdr3_aa: CASSLDWSGDTQYF
d_call: .
j_call: TRBJ2-3
clone_size: .
v_call: TRBV5-1

cdr3_nt: TGTGCCAGCAGGGCTCGGGCCTCCGGGACCCAGTACTTC
cdr3_aa: CASRARASGTQYF
d_call: .
j_call: TRBJ2-5
clone_size: once
v_call: TRBV7-8

cdr3_nt: TGCGCCAGCAGCTTGGATCGGTCCGGCGAGCAGTACTTC
cdr3_aa: CASSLDRSGEQYF
d_call: .
j_call: TRBJ2-7
clone_size: .
v_call: TRBV5-1

cdr3_nt: TGTGCCAGTACCGCGGGGGGACTTACAGATACGCAGTATTTT
cdr3_aa: CASTAGGLTDTQYF
d_call: TRBD2
j_call: TRBJ2-3
clone_size: once
v_call: TRBV19

cdr3_nt: TGTGCCAGCAGACCGACACTACAGGGGAGGCTCCACGAGCAGTACTTC
cdr3_aa: CASRPTLQGRLHEQYF
d_call: .
j_call: TRBJ2-7
clone_size: .
v_call: TRBV5-5

cdr3_nt: TGTGCCAGCAGCGTGAGCGGGATCGCCAACAATGAGCAGTTCTTC
cdr3_aa: CASSVSGIANNEQFF
d_call: TRBD2
j_call: TRBJ2-1
clone_size: .
v_call: TRBV9

cdr3_nt: TGTGCCAGCAGTCCGGGAGAAGAGTACAATGAGCAGTTCTTC
cdr3_aa: CASSPGEEYNEQFF
d_call: .
j_call: TRBJ2-1
clone_size: .
v_call: TRBV6-4

cdr3_nt: TGCGCCAGCAGCCATGGTGGGGGGGACATGCAGTATTTT
cdr3_aa: CASSHGGGDMQYF
d_call: .
j_call: TRBJ2-3
clone_size: .
v_call: TRBV5-1

cdr3_nt: TGTGCCTGGAGTAGCGGGAGATCTCACGAGCAGTACTTC
cdr3_aa: CAWSSGRSHEQYF
d_call: TRBD2
j_call: TRBJ2-7
clone_size: .
v_call: TRBV30